This TCR beta chain comes out of a study of radiation and T cells in renal cell carcinoma (dated by TCRdb to 2020 to 2021). Study-level background: The samples were obtained from a clinical trial, where primary renal cell carcinomas were treated with 15 Gy stereotactic body radiation therapy and then removed by nephrectomy 4 weeks afterward. A total of 53 samples underwent TCR beta sequencing, made up of 25 or so tumors and about 27 peripheral blood samples. A total of about 4 million unique CDR3 nucleotide sequences, encoding more than 2 million unique CDR3 amino acid sequences, were found across all 50 or so samples.

On this clone itself: Its specific antigen is unknown. No clone much larger than this one lies a single base away; base qualities are absent.

What the time point label conveys for this sample: baseline pretreatment blood. Reading the label with the study, this specimen's treatment or condition is: 15 Gy SBRT to primary tumor, nephrectomy 4 weeks later. Serial peripheral blood from radiation-treated patients was sampled at baseline, 2 weeks and 4 weeks after SBRT to track tumor-enriched clonotypes. All patients had renal cell carcinoma with clear cell pathology. Genomic DNA for TCR sequencing was prepared using the QIAamp DNA Blood Mini Kit (Qiagen). The analyses included only samples that passed all quality control checks. TCR beta libraries were generated from genomic DNA with the immunoSEQ kit, following the manufacturer's recommendations. To prepare libraries, a first multiplex PCR with proprietary primers was run, followed by a second PCR that added unique barcodes, and a bead cleanup was done after each round. A kit-provided positive control reaction and a negative control reaction were included in every sample batch. The final libraries underwent checking on an Agilent 4200 TapeStation D1000 ScreenTape, volumetric pooling, and quantification by qPCR. Sequencing was performed on an Illumina NextSeq500 with a MidOutput 150-cycle cartridge, and 156 Read1 and 15 Index1 cycles were run with kit custom primers. The pooled library was loaded at around 1.1 pM with an approximately 20% PhiX control spike-in. The study's own analysis went as follows. Vendor-processed data were analyzed in R, with a clonotype defined as all T cells sharing the same CDR3 nucleotide sequence. For clone abundance analyses, frequencies were normalized to the 10,000 most abundant clones per sample. Before analysis, public T cell clones were removed, and these numbered fewer than six per sample on average. An abundance difference of at least 32-fold between compartments was the criterion for calling clonotypes tumor-enriched or baseline blood-enriched. A beta-binomial differential abundance model was applied to find clonotypes that expanded or contracted between blood time points. The Baroni-Urbani and Buser coefficient was used to measure tumor-blood repertoire similarity, and groups were compared with two-tailed Wilcoxon tests in R. TCRdb mirrors the immuneACCESS table, restricted to in-frame sequences. Some clones are absent from its copies; in checked studies, under half trace to an unresolved V gene, and the reason for the others is unknown. The V and J calls and the clone size are those of that table, but D and trimming were determined from the DNA. The sample includes 110,000 to 150,000 clones, with approximately 87% observed a single time. Under 25% of the sample lies in the top ten.

What the work shows at the level of the full study, not this receptor alone: Changes in the blood repertoire were not tracked past 4 weeks after treatment. Because pretreatment tumor biopsies were not available, the study could not determine whether clonotypes were already present within the tumor at baseline. Because the trial had a single-armed design, the trial could not examine how radiation dose or scheduling affected the TCR repertoire. An increase in top tumor clonotypes in blood was observed from baseline to 2 weeks post-radiation, followed by contraction by 4 weeks, which was taken to suggest transient expansion of tumor-resident clones.

This TCR was recovered from a woman aged 45 to 65 with renal cell carcinoma. The sequencing here drew on blood, taken from a patient whose treatment included radiotherapy and nephrectomy.

The nucleotide sequence reads as follows: TGCGCCAGCAGCCAAGATGGGGAGGTAAGGACAGATACGCAGTATTTT. Its translation is CASSQDGEVRTDTQYF. Recombination linked TRBV4-1 to TRBJ2-3; the D region possibly corresponds to TRBD2 (6 bases align). The CDR3 numbers 16 residues from cysteine through phenylalanine. CDR3 DNA is the only sequence kept; it has 48 bases, read in frame from the first base. Deletion took 0 bases off V and 3 bases off J, with a span of 13 bases between the germline ends. According to the germline V gene, CDR1 reads MGHRA and CDR2 reads YSYEKL.